Presented here are 26 T cell receptor beta chains from one specimen sequenced in a study of blood T cell repertoires in COVID-19. Sequencing used immunoSEQ multiplex PCR; TCRdb keeps in-frame clones, though not all of them. Of about 250,000 clones detected, 75% to 90% appear once; the ten largest clones hold around 3.1%. Sequencing was done on a sample of PBMCs or T cells enriched from blood (not recorded which). These receptors originate from a middle-aged woman who had been exposed to COVID-19.

The J gene is TRBJ1-5, the V gene TRBV24-1, with 11 bases fitting TRBD1. The CDR3 is made up of 16 amino acids. V lost 4 bases and J lost 4; bases outside the gene matches: 5. CDR1 KGHDR and CDR2 SFDVKD come from the germline V gene. CDR3 loop: CATSDPGQGANQPQHF. DNA for the CDR3: TGTGCCACCAGTGACCCTGGACAGGGGGCGAATCAGCCCCAGCATTTT.

This chain uses TRBV30 with TRBJ2-1; 14 bases map to TRBD2. The germline gives CDR1 GTSNPN, CDR2 SVGIG (reference sequence). J gave up 9 bases and V 6 bases, and 7 bases lay outside the gene matches. CDR3 length equals 14 residues. CDR3 in amino acids: CACTGLAGAGEQFF. CDR3 DNA: TGTGCCTGCACGGGACTAGCGGGAGCAGGTGAGCAGTTCTTC.

The chain couples TRBV19 to TRBJ1-2; 9 bases line up with TRBD1. The germline V gene has CDR1 LNHDA and CDR2 SQIVND (reference sequence). The CDR3 covers 15 residues. V dropped 4 bases and J dropped 2; count of bases not matched to a gene: 5. The CDR3 reads CASSRGQGRNYGYTF. CDR3 in DNA: TGTGCCAGTAGTAGGGGACAGGGCCGGAACTATGGCTACACCTTC.

This clone appeared a single time. The rearrangement uses TRBV9 and TRBJ2-5, with 9 bases aligning to TRBD2. Germline V CDR1 and CDR2: SGDLS, YYNGEE. CDR3 length: 16 residues. V shed 3 bases and J 5 bases; nucleotides not matched to a gene: 11. The CDR3 region is CASSAGTSWQRETQYF. The CDR3 nucleotides are TGTGCCAGCAGCGCCGGGACTAGCTGGCAAAGGGAGACCCAGTACTTC.

The genes are TRBV24-1 and TRBJ2-7, with 7 positions matching TRBD1. There are 14 residues in the CDR3. V shed 9 bases and J 3 bases; nucleotides not matched to a gene: 10. Germline lookup yields CDR1 KGHDR and CDR2 SFDVKD. CDR3 amino acids: CATPPVQGDYEQYF. The CDR3 DNA is TGTGCCACCCCTCCCGTCCAGGGGGACTACGAGCAGTACTTC.

This sequence joins TRBV6-5 and TRBJ2-4; 8 bases map to TRBD1. V was clipped by 7 bases and J by 1 base; unmatched bases: 3. Germline-derived CDR1 and CDR2 are MNHEY and SVGAGI. CDR3 size: 14 residues. CDR3 in amino acids: CASTQGAAKNIQYF. The DNA for the CDR3 is TGTGCCAGCACCCAGGGGGCGGCCAAAAACATTCAGTACTTC.

A remark on this clone: At one of its ends the junction is not consistent with the germline gene, which may arise from a read error. This chain links TRBV5-1 with TRBJ1-5, with TRBD1 as a possible D gene (6 bases). This CDR3 spans 15 amino acids. Germline-derived CDR1 and CDR2 are SGHRS and YFSETQ. CDR3 loop: CASSKGVGANQPQHF. As DNA, the CDR3 is TGTGCCAGCAGCAAGGGGGTTGGCGCTAATCAGCCCCAGCATTTT.

V and J are TRBV6-2 or TRBV6-3 and TRBJ1-3; D not certain. Looked up from germline, CDR1 is MNHEY and CDR2 is SVGEGT. This CDR3 region has 14 residues. V was cut by 4 bases and J by 0 bases, with 7 bases left in between. CDR3 in DNA: TGTGCCAGCAGTTCGCCGAGCTCTGGAAACACCATATATTTT. It encodes CASSSPSSGNTIYF.

Notes on this clone: A junction boundary mismatches the germline segment, possibly from a read error. This sequence joins TRBV4-1 and TRBJ1-1; 9 nucleotides align to TRBD1. The germline CDR1 and CDR2 sequences are MGHRA and YSYEKL. The CDR3 runs to 18 residues. For the CDR3, the DNA is TGCGCGAGCACGAGGGTAGGACAGGGGCCCGCTCCGAACACTGAAGCTTTCTTT. Protein sequence: CASTRVGQGPAPNTEAFF.

This clone is a singleton in its sample. The chain is built from TRBV9 and TRBJ2-7; possible D gene TRBD1, 5 bases. The CDR3 loop spans 15 amino acids. Trimming shortened V by 3 bases and J by 0 bases, and 13 bases separated the two germline ends. The germline V gene has CDR1 SGDLS and CDR2 YYNGEE. The CDR3 DNA follows: TGTGCCAGCAGCGCAATCGGGCAGGGCTCCTACGAGCAGTACTTC. Its translation: CASSAIGQGSYEQYF.

The chain joins TRBV7-8 to TRBJ2-3; the D gene is possibly TRBD1 (5 bases). CDR1 is SGHVS and CDR2 is FQNEAQ in the germline V gene. With 5 bases removed from V and 2 bases from J, the gap between germline ends came to 8 bases. This CDR3 comprises 13 residues. The CDR3 region is CASSGHITDTQYF. The CDR3 nucleotides are TGTGCCAGCAGCGGACACATCACAGATACGCAGTATTTT.

The gene calls are TRBV24-1 and TRBJ2-4; D is unclear. With 4 bases removed from V and 9 bases from J, the gap between germline ends came to 12 bases. CDR1 KGHDR and CDR2 SFDVKD come from the germline V gene. The CDR3 is made up of 13 amino acids. CDR3 in amino acids: CATSEEEETIQYF. The CDR3 nucleotides are TGTGCCACCAGTGAGGAAGAGGAGACCATTCAGTACTTC.

This chain links TRBV3-1 (or the pseudogene TRBV3-2) with TRBJ2-6; possibly TRBD2 for D (6 bases). The CDR3 totals 17 residues. V was trimmed by 0 bases and J by 2 bases, leaving 11 bases between them. In germline, CDR1 is LGHDT, CDR2 YNNKEL (reference sequence). The CDR3 region is CASSQDLAAAGANVLTF. CDR3 DNA: TGTGCCAGCAGCCAAGATTTAGCGGCAGCTGGGGCCAACGTCCTGACTTTC.

The V call is TRBV5-6, the J call TRBJ1-1; no definite D call. The CDR3 extends over 12 amino acids. Germline V gene lookup returns CDR1 SGHDT and CDR2 YYEEEE. Trimming cost V 2 bases and J 7 bases, with 9 bases left between them. CDR3 coding DNA: TGTGCCAGCAGCTTACAGTACCGTGAAGCTTTCTTT. It yields the protein CASSLQYREAFF.

The chain couples TRBV9 to TRBJ1-1; 12 positions agree with TRBD1. J was trimmed by 5 bases and V by 3 bases; bases with no gene match: 5. Germline V gene lookup returns CDR1 SGDLS and CDR2 YYNGEE. The CDR3 length is 15 residues. CDR3 in amino acids: CASSDRDRGQTEAFF. The CDR3 bases are TGTGCCAGCAGCGACCGGGACAGGGGGCAGACTGAAGCTTTCTTT. Using reference TRBV9 and TRBJ1-1 for the parts outside the CDR3, the full variable domain is DSGVTQTPKHLITATGQRVTLRCSPRSGDLSVYWYQQSLDQGLQFLIQYYNGEERAKGNILERFSAQQFPDLHSELNLSSLELGDSALYFCASSDRDRGQTEAFFGQGTRLTVV.

The rearrangement joins TRBV4-3 to TRBJ2-2; TRBD2 might be the D (5 bases). The CDR3 is 15 amino acids. The germline CDR1 and CDR2 sequences are LGHNA and YSLEER. Deletions cut 2 bases from V and 4 bases from J, with 11 bases between. The CDR3 is CASSQMRARTGELFF. The CDR3 region has the DNA TGCGCCAGCAGCCAAATGCGGGCCCGCACCGGGGAGCTGTTTTTT.

This chain connects TRBV6-5 to TRBJ1-5, with a weak D call TRBD1 (5 bases). With 8 bases removed from V and 7 bases from J, the gap between germline ends came to 9 bases. Germline V gene lookup returns CDR1 MNHEY and CDR2 SVGAGI. The CDR3 is made up of 11 amino acids. Written as DNA, the CDR3 is TGTGCCAGCGGGGGGGAACAGCCCCAGCATTTT. This sequence encodes CASGGEQPQHF.

This sequence joins TRBV3-1 (or the pseudogene TRBV3-2) and TRBJ1-2; D ambiguous. The CDR3 consists of 15 residues. V was cut by 0 bases and J by 0 bases, with 8 bases left in between. CDR1 LGHDT and CDR2 YNNKEL come from the germline V gene (reference sequence). The CDR3 DNA reads as TGTGCCAGCAGCCAAGAGGGCAGGACTAACTATGGCTACACCTTC. Its translation: CASSQEGRTNYGYTF.

The chain has TRBV2 and TRBJ1-5; TRBD1 matches 8 bases. The CDR3 loop spans 14 amino acids. From germline, CDR1 is SNHLY and CDR2 FYNNEI. J lost 7 bases, V lost 4 bases, and 6 bases had no gene match. As DNA, the CDR3 is TGTGCCAGCAGTGGGCAGGGGGCCTGGCAGCCCCAGCATTTT. Amino acids: CASSGQGAWQPQHF.

This clone was counted a few times. This chain connects TRBV7-8 to TRBJ2-3, with TRBD2 as a possible D gene (5 bases). The V end was cut by 6 bases, the J end by 4 bases, with 14 bases between. Germline V gives CDR1 SGHVS, CDR2 FQNEAQ. The CDR3 is 14 residues long. CDR3 protein: CASRRSPGADTQYF. CDR3 bases: TGTGCCAGCAGGCGTTCCCCCGGGGCAGATACGCAGTATTTT.

The V and J genes are TRBV12-5 and TRBJ2-1; D unresolved. There are 14 residues in the CDR3. Germline CDR1 LGHNT, CDR2 FRNRAP. V was clipped by 2 bases and J by 4 bases, with 9 bases between them. Here the CDR3 DNA reads TGTGCTAGTGGTTTGTCCAACTTATACAATGAGCAGTTCTTC. This encodes CASGLSNLYNEQFF.

The DNA for the CDR3 is TGTGCCAGCAGCTCACCGGGACAGGGAAACACTGAAGCTTTCTTT. Amino acid sequence: CASSSPGQGNTEAFF. The chain recombines TRBV7-9 with TRBJ1-1; 9 bases map to TRBD1. The J segment lost 2 bases and the V segment lost 4 bases, leaving 5 bases of the junction unmatched. Germline CDR1 and CDR2: SEHNR and FQNEAQ (reference sequence). CDR3 length equals 15 residues.

This rearrangement joins TRBV6-6 to TRBJ2-4; 12 bases agree with TRBD2. J was trimmed by 5 bases and V by 4 bases; bases with no gene match: 3. The CDR3 has 15 amino acids. Germline lookup yields CDR1 MNHNY and CDR2 SVGAGI (reference sequence). CDR3 residues: CASSSRTSGENIQYF. The CDR3 DNA is TGTGCCAGCAGTTCCCGGACTAGCGGGGAAAACATTCAGTACTTC.

This clone is a singleton in its sample. The chain carries TRBV6-4 and TRBJ1-4, with D uncertain. Trimming pared 7 bases from V and 8 bases from J, leaving 20 bases between. Germline lookup yields CDR1 MRHNA and CDR2 SNTAGT. This CDR3 has 15 amino acids. As DNA, the CDR3 is TGTGCCAGCACCATAACCCGGGGTGATGAGGAAAAACTGTTTTTT. Its protein is CASTITRGDEEKLFF.

This chain's CDR3 is CASSLGQSLAQHF. CDR3 DNA sequence: TGTGCCAGCAGCTTGGGGCAAAGTCTCGCCCAGCATTTT. V and J are TRBV5-6 and TRBJ1-5; no clear D. Trimming took 0 bases from V and 11 from J, leaving 12 bases between them. The V gene's germline CDR1 is SGHDT and CDR2 YYEEEE. This CDR3 region has 13 residues.

The chain combines TRBV24-1 with TRBJ2-5, with unresolved D. In germline, CDR1 is KGHDR, CDR2 SFDVKD. The V end was cut by 1 base, the J end by 0 bases, with 11 bases between. CDR3 length: 16 residues. The CDR3 is CATSDFGQPNQETQYF. The CDR3 DNA reads as TGTGCCACCAGTGATTTTGGGCAACCAAACCAAGAGACCCAGTACTTC.